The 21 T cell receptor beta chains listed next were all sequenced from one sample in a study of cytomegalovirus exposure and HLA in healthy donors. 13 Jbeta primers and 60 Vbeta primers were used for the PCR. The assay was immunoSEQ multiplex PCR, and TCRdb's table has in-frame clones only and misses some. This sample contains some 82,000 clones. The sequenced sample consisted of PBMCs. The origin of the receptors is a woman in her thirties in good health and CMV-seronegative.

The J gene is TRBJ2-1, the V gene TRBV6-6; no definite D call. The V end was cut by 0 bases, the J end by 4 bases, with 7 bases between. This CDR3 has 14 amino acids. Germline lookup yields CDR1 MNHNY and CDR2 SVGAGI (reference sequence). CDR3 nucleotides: TGTGCCAGCAGTTACTCACCAGAATACAATGAGCAGTTCTTC. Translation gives CASSYSPEYNEQFF.

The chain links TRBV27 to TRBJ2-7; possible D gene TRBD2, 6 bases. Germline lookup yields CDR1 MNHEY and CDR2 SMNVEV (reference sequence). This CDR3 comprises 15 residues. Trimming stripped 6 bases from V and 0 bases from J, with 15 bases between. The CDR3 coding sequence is TGTGCCAGCAGACCCGGGACTTTAAACTCCTACGAGCAGTACTTC. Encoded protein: CASRPGTLNSYEQYF.

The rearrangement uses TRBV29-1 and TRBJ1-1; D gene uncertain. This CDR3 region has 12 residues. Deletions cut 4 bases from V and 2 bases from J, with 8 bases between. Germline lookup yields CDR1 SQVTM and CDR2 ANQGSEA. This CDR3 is CSVVGENTEAFF. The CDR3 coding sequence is TGCAGCGTTGTCGGGGAAAACACTGAAGCTTTCTTT.

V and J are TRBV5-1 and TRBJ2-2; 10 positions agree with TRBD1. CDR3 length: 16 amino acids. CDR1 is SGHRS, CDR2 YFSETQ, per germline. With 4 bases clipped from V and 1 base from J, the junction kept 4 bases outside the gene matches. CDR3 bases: TGCGCCAGCAGCCGAGGGGACAGGGGGAACACCGGGGAGCTGTTTTTT. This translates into CASSRGDRGNTGELFF.

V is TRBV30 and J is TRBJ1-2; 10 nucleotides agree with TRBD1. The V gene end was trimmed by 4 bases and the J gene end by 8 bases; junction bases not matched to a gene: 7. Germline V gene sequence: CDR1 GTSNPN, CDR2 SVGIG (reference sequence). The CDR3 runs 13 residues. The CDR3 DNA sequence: TGTGCCTGGACCCCGACAGGGGGCGACGGCTACACCTTC. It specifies CAWTPTGGDGYTF.

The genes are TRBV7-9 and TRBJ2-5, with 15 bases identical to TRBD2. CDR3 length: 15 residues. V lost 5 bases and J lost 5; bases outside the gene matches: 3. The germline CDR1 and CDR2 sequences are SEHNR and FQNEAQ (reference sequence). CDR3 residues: CASSPGLAGGETQYF. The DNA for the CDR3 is TGTGCCAGCAGCCCAGGACTAGCGGGAGGGGAGACCCAGTACTTC.

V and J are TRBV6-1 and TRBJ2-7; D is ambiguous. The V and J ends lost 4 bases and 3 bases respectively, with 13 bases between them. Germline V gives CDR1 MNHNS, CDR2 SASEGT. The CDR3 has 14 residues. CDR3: CASSGWQVDYEQYF. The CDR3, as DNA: TGTGCCAGCAGTGGGTGGCAGGTGGACTACGAGCAGTACTTC.

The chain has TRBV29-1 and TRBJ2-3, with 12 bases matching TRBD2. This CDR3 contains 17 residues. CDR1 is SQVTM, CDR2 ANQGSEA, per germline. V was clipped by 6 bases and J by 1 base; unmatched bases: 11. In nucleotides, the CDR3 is TGCAGCGTCGCCGGGACTAGCGGGCGTGGGGGCACAGATACGCAGTATTTT. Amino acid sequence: CSVAGTSGRGGTDTQYF.

CDR3 in DNA: TGCGCCAGCAGCACCTTATCGGGACTAGCGAGAACCTACAATGAGCAGTTCTTC. Its protein is CASSTLSGLARTYNEQFF. J is TRBJ2-1 and V is TRBV4-1; 10 bases match TRBD2. In germline, CDR1 is MGHRA, CDR2 YSYEKL. The CDR3 runs to 18 residues. With 5 bases clipped from V and 2 bases from J, the junction kept 12 bases outside the gene matches.

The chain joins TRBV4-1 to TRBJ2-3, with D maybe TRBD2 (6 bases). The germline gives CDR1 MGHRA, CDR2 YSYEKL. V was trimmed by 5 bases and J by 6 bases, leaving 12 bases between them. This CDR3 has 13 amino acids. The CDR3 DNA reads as TGCGCCAGCAGCGCCAGACGGGGGGATACGCAGTATTTT. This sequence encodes CASSARRGDTQYF.

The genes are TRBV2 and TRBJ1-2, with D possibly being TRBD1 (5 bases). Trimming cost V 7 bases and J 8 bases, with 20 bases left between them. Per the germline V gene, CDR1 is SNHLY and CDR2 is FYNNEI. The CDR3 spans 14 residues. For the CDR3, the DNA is TGTGCCAGCATTACCCTTGGGGCAGGGTACGGCTACACCTTC. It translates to CASITLGAGYGYTF.

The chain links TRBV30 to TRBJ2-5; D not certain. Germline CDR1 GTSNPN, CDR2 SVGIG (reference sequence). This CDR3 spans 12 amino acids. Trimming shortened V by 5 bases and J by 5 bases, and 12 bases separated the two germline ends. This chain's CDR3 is CAWAAYGETQYF. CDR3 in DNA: TGTGCCTGGGCGGCCTACGGGGAGACCCAGTACTTC. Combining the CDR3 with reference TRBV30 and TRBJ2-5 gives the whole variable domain SQTIHQWPATLVQPVGSPLSLECTVEGTSNPNLYWYRQAAGRGLQLLFYSVGIGQISSEVPQNLSASRPQDRQFILSSKKLLLSDSGFYLCAWAAYGETQYFGPGTRLLVL.

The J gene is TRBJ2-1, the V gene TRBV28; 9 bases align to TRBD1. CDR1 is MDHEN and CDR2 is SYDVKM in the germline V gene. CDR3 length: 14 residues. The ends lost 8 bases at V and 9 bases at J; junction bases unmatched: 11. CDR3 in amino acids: CASALQGASGEQFF. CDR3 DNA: TGTGCCAGCGCCTTACAGGGGGCGTCAGGTGAGCAGTTCTTC. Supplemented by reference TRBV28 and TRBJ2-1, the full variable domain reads DVKVTQSSRYLVKRTGEKVFLECVQDMDHENMFWYRQDPGLGLRLIYFSYDVKMKEKGDIPEGYSVSREKKERFSLILESASTNQTSMYLCASALQGASGEQFFGPGTRLTVL.

CDR3 nucleotides: TGTGCCAGTAGACCCCTAGCGGGAGGGGACAATGAGCAGTTCTTC. This gives the protein CASRPLAGGDNEQFF. The V gene is TRBV19, the J gene TRBJ2-1, with 12 bases matching TRBD2. Trimming took 6 bases from V and 5 from J; bases not matched to a gene: 5. Germline V gene sequence: CDR1 LNHDA, CDR2 SQIVND (reference sequence). The CDR3 runs 15 residues. The full variable domain, completed using reference TRBV19 and TRBJ2-1, is DGGITQSPKYLFRKEGQNVTLSCEQNLNHDAMYWYRQDPGQGLRLIYYSQIVNDFQKGDIAEGYSVSREKKESFPLTVTSAQKNPTAFYLCASRPLAGGDNEQFFGPGTRLTVL.

CDR3 sequence reads: CASSFRDRGHNSPLHF. The CDR3 DNA follows: TGTGCCAGCAGCTTCCGGGACAGGGGTCATAATTCACCCCTCCACTTT. The chain carries TRBV7-9 and TRBJ1-6, with 10 bases identical to TRBD1. The CDR3 has 16 amino acids. V lost 3 bases, J lost 5 bases, and 4 bases stayed unmatched. Germline V gene data show CDR1 as SEHNR and CDR2 as FQNEAQ (reference sequence).

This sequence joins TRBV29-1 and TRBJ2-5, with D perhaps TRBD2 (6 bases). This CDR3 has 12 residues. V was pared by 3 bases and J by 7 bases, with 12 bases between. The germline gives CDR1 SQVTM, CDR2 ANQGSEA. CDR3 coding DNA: TGCAGCGTTGAGGGGGGTGCAGGGACCCAGTACTTC. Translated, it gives CSVEGGAGTQYF.

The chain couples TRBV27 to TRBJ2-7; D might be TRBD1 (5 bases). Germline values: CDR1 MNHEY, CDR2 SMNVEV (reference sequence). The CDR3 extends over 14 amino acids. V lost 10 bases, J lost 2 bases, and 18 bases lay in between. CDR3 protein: CATRRQGSAYEQYF. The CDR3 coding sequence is TGTGCCACCCGCCGCCAGGGATCCGCCTACGAGCAGTACTTC.

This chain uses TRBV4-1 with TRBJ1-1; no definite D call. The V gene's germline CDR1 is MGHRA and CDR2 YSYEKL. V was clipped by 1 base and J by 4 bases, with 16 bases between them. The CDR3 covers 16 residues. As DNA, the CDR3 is TGCGCCAGCAGCCAAGTGGCGGGTTTCTCCATCACTGAAGCTTTCTTT. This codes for CASSQVAGFSITEAFF.

The CDR3 nucleotides read TGTGCCAGCAGGCGACAGGGCCAACAAAACTATGGCTACACCTTC. It translates to CASRRQGQQNYGYTF. This chain uses TRBV6-5 with TRBJ1-2; TRBD1 agrees at 7 bases. V was pared by 6 bases and J by 2 bases, with 9 bases of the junction left unmatched. Germline values: CDR1 MNHEY, CDR2 SVGAGI. This CDR3 comprises 15 residues.

CDR3 in DNA: TGTGCCAGCTCACCTACACGGGGACAGGGCAACACTGAAGCTTTCTTT. The encoded protein is CASSPTRGQGNTEAFF. The gene calls are TRBV18 and TRBJ1-1; TRBD1 agrees at 9 bases. Per the germline V gene, CDR1 is KGHSH and CDR2 is LQKENI. V lost 3 bases to trimming and J lost 2 bases; unmatched junction nucleotides: 7. The CDR3 is made up of 16 amino acids.

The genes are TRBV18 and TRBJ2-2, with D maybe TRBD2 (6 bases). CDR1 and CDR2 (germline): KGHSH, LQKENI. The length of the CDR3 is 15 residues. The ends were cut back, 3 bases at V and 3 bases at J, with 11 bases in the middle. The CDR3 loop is CASSPRRGDTGELFF. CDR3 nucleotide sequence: TGTGCCAGCTCACCCCGGCGCGGGGACACCGGGGAGCTGTTTTTT.